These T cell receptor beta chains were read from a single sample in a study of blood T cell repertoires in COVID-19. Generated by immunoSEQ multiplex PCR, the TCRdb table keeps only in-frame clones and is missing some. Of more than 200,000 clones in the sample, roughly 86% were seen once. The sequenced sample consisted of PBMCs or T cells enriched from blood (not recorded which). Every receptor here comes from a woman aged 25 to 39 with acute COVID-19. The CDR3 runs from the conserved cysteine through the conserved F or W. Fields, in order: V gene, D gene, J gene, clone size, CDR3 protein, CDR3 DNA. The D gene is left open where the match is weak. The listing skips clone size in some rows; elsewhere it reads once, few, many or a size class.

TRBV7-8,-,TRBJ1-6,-,CASSLGRVNSPLHF,TGTGCCAGCAGCTTAGGCAGGGTTAATTCACCCCTCCACTTT
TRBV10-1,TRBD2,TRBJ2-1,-,CASSDASGAYNEQFF,TGCGCCAGCAGTGACGCTAGCGGGGCCTACAATGAGCAGTTCTTC
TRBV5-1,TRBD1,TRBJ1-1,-,CASRAEDREAFF,TGCGCCAGCAGGGCCGAGGACAGGGAAGCTTTCTTT
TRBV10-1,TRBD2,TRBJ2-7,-,CASSGGAGEQYF,TGCGCCAGCAGCGGGGGGGCAGGGGAGCAGTACTTC
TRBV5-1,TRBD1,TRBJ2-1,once,CASSLTGTGTGEQFF,TGCGCCAGCAGCTTAACCGGGACAGGGACCGGTGAGCAGTTCTTC
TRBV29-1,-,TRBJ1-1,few,CSVIRNAGETEAFF,TGCAGCGTTATACGAAACGCAGGGGAGACTGAAGCTTTCTTT
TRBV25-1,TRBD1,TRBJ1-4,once,CASSSPWTGERLFF,TGTGCCAGCAGTTCCCCCTGGACAGGTGAAAGACTGTTTTTT
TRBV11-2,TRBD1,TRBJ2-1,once,CANVGGTGGYNEQFF,TGTGCAAACGTTGGGGGCACAGGGGGTTACAATGAGCAGTTCTTC
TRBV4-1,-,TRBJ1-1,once,CASSDRLNTEAFF,TGCGCCAGCAGCGACAGACTGAACACTGAAGCTTTCTTT
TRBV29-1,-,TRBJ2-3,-,CSVEERGIGPPDTQYF,TGCAGCGTTGAAGAGCGCGGCATAGGCCCCCCAGATACGCAGTATTTT
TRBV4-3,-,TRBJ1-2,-,CASSHNRGSVWGYTF,TGCGCCAGCAGCCACAACAGAGGGTCGGTGTGGGGCTACACCTTC
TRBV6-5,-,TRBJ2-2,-,CASSPTGFDTGELFF,TGTGCCAGCAGTCCCACAGGGTTTGACACCGGGGAGCTGTTTTTT
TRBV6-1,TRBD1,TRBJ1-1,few,CASSETGGGLEAFF,TGTGCCAGCAGTGAAACAGGGGGTGGGCTTGAAGCTTTCTTT
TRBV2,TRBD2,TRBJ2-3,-,CASSVFGGGTDTQYF,TGTGCCAGCAGTGTCTTCGGGGGGGGCACAGATACGCAGTATTTT
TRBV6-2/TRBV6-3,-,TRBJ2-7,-,CASSPETRSSYEQYF,TGTGCCAGCAGCCCTGAGACCCGGAGCTCCTACGAGCAGTACTTC
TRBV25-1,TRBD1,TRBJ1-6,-,CASSLTGGNSPLHF,TGTGCCAGCAGTTTGACAGGGGGCAATTCACCCCTCCACTTT
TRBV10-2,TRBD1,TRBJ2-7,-,CASESSQGTYEQYF,TGCGCCAGCGAATCTTCACAGGGGACCTACGAGCAGTACTTC
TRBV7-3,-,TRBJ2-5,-,CASSFDFGETQYF,TGTGCCAGCAGCTTCGACTTCGGGGAGACCCAGTACTTC
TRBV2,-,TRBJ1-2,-,CASSEETFNYGYTF,TGTGCCAGCAGTGAAGAGACATTTAACTATGGCTACACCTTC
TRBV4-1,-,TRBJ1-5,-,CASSQGIARQNNQPQHF,TGCGCCAGCAGCCAAGGAATTGCCAGACAGAACAATCAGCCCCAGCATTTT
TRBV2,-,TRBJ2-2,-,CASSGLGLPSGELFF,TGTGCCAGCAGCGGCCTAGGTCTCCCCTCGGGGGAGCTGTTTTTT
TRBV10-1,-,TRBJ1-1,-,CASRAHGGMNTEAFF,TGCGCCAGCAGGGCTCATGGAGGGATGAACACTGAAGCTTTCTTT
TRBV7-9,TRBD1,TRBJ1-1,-,CASTGQGGDTEAFF,TGTGCCAGCACCGGACAGGGAGGTGACACTGAAGCTTTCTTT
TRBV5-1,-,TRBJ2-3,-,CASSLGRALLDLPDTQYF,TGCGCCAGCAGCTTGGGGAGGGCCCTCCTAGACCTCCCAGATACGCAGTATTTT
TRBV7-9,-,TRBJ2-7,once,CASSLDRTRTQYF,TGTGCCAGCAGCTTAGACCGTACGAGGACTCAGTACTTC
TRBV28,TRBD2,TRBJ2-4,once,CASIPRLAGRVNIQYF,TGTGCCAGCATCCCCCGGTTAGCGGGGAGGGTAAACATTCAGTACTTC
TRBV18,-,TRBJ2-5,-,CASSLPGRMETQYF,TGTGCCAGCTCACTTCCCGGTCGTATGGAGACCCAGTACTTC
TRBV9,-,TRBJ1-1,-,CASSVGTGTLSEAFF,TGTGCCAGCAGCGTAGGTACCGGGACACTGTCTGAAGCTTTCTTT
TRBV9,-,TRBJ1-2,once,CASSVAGVGYTF,TGTGCCAGCAGCGTAGCGGGGGTGGGCTACACCTTC
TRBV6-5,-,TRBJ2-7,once,CAVRGRSSYEQYF,TGTGCCGTAAGAGGGAGGAGCTCCTACGAGCAGTACTTC
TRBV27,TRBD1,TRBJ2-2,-,CASSLWAGGLTGELFF,TGTGCCAGCAGTTTATGGGCAGGGGGCCTCACCGGGGAGCTGTTTTTT
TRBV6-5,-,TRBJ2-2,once,CASRSIGELFF,TGTGCCAGCAGAAGCATAGGGGAGCTGTTTTTT
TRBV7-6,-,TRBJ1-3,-,CASSLGASSGNTIYF,TGTGCCAGCAGCTTAGGGGCCTCCTCTGGAAACACCATATATTTT
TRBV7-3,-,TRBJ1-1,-,CASRLGGGTEAFF,TGTGCCAGCAGGCTGGGGGGTGGTACTGAAGCTTTCTTT
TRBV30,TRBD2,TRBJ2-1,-,CAWSRGLAGEYNEQFF,TGTGCCTGGAGTCGGGGACTAGCGGGGGAATACAATGAGCAGTTCTTC
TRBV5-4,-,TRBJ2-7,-,CASSPGTEQYF,TGTGCCAGCAGCCCCGGGACAGAGCAGTACTTC
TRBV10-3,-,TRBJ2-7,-,CATRTVGGYEQYF,TGTGCCACCCGGACAGTTGGTGGCTACGAGCAGTACTTC
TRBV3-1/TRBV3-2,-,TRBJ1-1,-,CASSQELGIAMEAFF,TGTGCCAGCAGCCAAGAGCTGGGAATAGCGATGGAAGCTTTCTTT
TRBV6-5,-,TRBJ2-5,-,CASSYSSGGAAETQYF,TGTGCCAGCAGTTACTCGAGTGGGGGGGCCGCGGAGACCCAGTACTTC
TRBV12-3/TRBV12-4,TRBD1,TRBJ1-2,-,CASTSDRGYGYTF,TGTGCCAGCACCTCGGACAGGGGATATGGCTACACCTTC
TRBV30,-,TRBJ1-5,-,CAWSDGGPNQPQHF,TGTGCCTGGAGTGATGGAGGCCCCAATCAGCCCCAGCATTTT
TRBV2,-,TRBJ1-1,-,CASSAYRALNTEAFF,TGTGCCAGCAGTGCCTACAGGGCCTTGAACACTGAAGCTTTCTTT
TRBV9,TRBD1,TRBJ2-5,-,CASSVAGGVPRETQYF,TGTGCCAGCAGCGTAGCAGGGGGAGTCCCCCGGGAGACCCAGTACTTC
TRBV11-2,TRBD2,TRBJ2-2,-,CASSLFDVRLAGGELFF,TGTGCCAGCAGCTTATTTGACGTAAGACTAGCGGGCGGGGAGCTGTTTTTT
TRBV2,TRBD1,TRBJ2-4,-,CASSGGQVLDIQYF,TGTGCCAGCAGTGGAGGACAGGTACTGGACATTCAGTACTTC
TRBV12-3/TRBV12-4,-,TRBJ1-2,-,CASSFNNNYGYTF,TGTGCCAGCAGTTTCAACAATAACTATGGCTACACCTTC
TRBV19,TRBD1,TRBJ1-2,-,CASSLDREQIDGYTF,TGTGCCAGTAGCCTTGACAGGGAACAAATTGATGGCTACACCTTC
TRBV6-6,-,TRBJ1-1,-,CASSPYRTAGFPEAFF,TGTGCCAGCAGTCCCTATAGGACCGCGGGATTTCCTGAAGCTTTCTTT
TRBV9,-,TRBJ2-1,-,CASSVYNEQFF,TGTGCCAGCAGCGTATATAATGAGCAGTTCTTC
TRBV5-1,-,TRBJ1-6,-,CASSPTTTNYNSPLHF,TGCGCCAGCAGCCCAACGACAACCAACTATAATTCACCCCTCCACTTT
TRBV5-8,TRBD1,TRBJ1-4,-,CASSRGQSNEKLFF,TGTGCCAGCAGCCGGGGACAGTCCAATGAAAAACTGTTTTTT
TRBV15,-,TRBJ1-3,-,CATSRDNPSSGNTIYF,TGTGCCACCAGCAGGGACAACCCGAGCTCTGGAAACACCATATATTTT
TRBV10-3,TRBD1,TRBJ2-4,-,CAIGEDRGGGNIQYF,TGTGCCATCGGGGAGGACAGGGGTGGGGGAAACATTCAGTACTTC
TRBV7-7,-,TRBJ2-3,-,CASSLASEDTQYF,TGTGCCAGCAGCTTGGCCAGCGAGGATACGCAGTATTTT
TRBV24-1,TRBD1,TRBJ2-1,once,CATSTRTGYNEQFF,TGTGCCACCAGTACGAGGACAGGGTACAATGAGCAGTTCTTC
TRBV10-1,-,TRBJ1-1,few,CASRGENTEAFF,TGCGCCAGCAGGGGAGAGAACACTGAAGCTTTCTTT
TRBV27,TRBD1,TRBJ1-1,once,CASRARTGGFGTEAFF,TGTGCCAGCAGGGCCCGGACAGGGGGCTTTGGCACTGAAGCTTTCTTT